The 5 T cell receptor beta chains reported below all come from one sample, sequenced in a study of blood T cell repertoires in COVID-19. Assay used: immunoSEQ multiplex PCR; TCRdb lists only in-frame clones, some missing. The table records approximately 200,000 clones, around 85% of them present only once. The sequenced sample was peripheral blood. The receptors shown here come from a man aged 25-45 years with acute or convalescent COVID-19.

This clone occurred a few times. V is TRBV27 and J is TRBJ1-2; D gene unclear. The V end was cut by 2 bases, the J end by 2 bases, with 9 bases between. The CDR3 spans 14 residues. The germline V gene has CDR1 MNHEY and CDR2 SMNVEV (reference sequence). The CDR3 protein is CASSLGPGNYGYTF. The DNA for the CDR3 is TGTGCCAGCAGTTTAGGTCCTGGCAACTATGGCTACACCTTC.

The CDR3 DNA follows: TGTGCCAGCAGCACCGGGACTTACGCCTACAATGAGCAGTTCTTC. It yields the protein CASSTGTYAYNEQFF. V and J are TRBV11-2 and TRBJ2-1, with D perhaps TRBD2 (6 bases). Trimming cost V 5 bases and J 2 bases, with 13 bases left between them. CDR1 and CDR2 (germline): SGHAT, FQNNGV. This CDR3 region has 15 residues.

J is TRBJ1-2 and V is TRBV3-1 (or the pseudogene TRBV3-2); TRBD1 agrees at 8 bases. This CDR3 spans 13 amino acids. Germline loops: CDR1 LGHDT, CDR2 YNNKEL (reference sequence). The J segment lost 8 bases and the V segment lost 1 base, leaving 3 bases of the junction unmatched. CDR3 in DNA: TGTGCCAGCAGCCAAGGGACAGGGATCGGCTACACCTTC. Protein: CASSQGTGIGYTF.

The chain employs TRBV7-2 and TRBJ2-7, with D perhaps matching TRBD1 (6 bases). The CDR3 runs 14 residues. Between the trimmed V and J ends, which lost 7 bases and 1 base, there was a span of 14 bases. Germline V CDR1 and CDR2: SGHTA, FQGNSA. In nucleotides, the CDR3 is TGTGCCAGCACCAACAACAGGGTTTCCTACGAGCAGTACTTC. This codes for CASTNNRVSYEQYF.

This chain links TRBV18 with TRBJ2-7; 10 bases are shared with TRBD2. The junction had 7 bases not matched to a gene; V was cut back by 2 bases and J by 6 bases. The CDR3 runs to 15 residues. The germline V gene encodes CDR1 KGHSH and CDR2 LQKENI. The CDR3 reads CASSPRLAGEGEQYF. The DNA for the CDR3 is TGTGCCAGCTCACCAAGGCTAGCGGGAGAGGGCGAGCAGTACTTC. Supplemented by reference TRBV18 and TRBJ2-7, the full variable domain reads NAGVMQNPRHLVRRRGQEARLRCSPMKGHSHVYWYRQLPEEGLKFMVYLQKENIIDESGMPKERFSAEFPKEGPSILRIQQVVRGDSAAYFCASSPRLAGEGEQYFGPGTRLTVT.